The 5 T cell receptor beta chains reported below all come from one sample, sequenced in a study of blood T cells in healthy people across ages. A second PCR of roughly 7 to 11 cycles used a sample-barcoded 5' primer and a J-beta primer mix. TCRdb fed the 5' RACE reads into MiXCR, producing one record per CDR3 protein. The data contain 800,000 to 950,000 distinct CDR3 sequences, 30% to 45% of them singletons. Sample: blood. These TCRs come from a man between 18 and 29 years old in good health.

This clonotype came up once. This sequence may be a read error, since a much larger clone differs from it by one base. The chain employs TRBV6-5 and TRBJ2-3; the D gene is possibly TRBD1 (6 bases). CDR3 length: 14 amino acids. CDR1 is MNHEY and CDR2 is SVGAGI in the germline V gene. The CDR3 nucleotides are TGTGCCAGCAGTTACGCTGGGGGCACAGATGCGCAGTATTTT. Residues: CASSYAGGTDAQYF.

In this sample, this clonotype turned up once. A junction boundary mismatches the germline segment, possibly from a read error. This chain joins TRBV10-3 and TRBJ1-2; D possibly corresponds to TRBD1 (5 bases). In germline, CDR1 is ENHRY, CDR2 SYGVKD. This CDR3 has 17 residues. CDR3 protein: CAISEHGRGPSNYGCTF. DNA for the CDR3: TGTGCCATCAGTGAGCACGGACGGGGACCTTCTAACTATGGCTGCACCTTC.

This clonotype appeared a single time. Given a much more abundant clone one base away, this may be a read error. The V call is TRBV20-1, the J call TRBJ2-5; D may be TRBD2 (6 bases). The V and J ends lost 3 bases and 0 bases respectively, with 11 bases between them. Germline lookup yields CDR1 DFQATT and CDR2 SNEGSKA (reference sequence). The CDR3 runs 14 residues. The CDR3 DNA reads TGCAGTGCTAGCCGGGGGTGGCACCAAGAGACCCAGTACTTC. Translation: CSASRGWHQETQYF.

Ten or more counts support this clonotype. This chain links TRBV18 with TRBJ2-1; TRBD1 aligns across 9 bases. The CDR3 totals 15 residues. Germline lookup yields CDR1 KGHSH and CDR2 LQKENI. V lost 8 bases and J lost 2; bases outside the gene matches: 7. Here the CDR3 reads CASSPGTGPYNEQFF. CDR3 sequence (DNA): TGTGCCAGCAGCCCCGGGACAGGGCCCTACAATGAGCAGTTCTTC.

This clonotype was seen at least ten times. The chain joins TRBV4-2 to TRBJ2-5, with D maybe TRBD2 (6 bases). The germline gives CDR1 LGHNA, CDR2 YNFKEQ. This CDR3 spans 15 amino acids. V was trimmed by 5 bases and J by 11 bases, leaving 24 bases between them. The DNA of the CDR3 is TGTGCCAGCAGCTCCGGGACTCCGCCCTTGCATGAGCAGTACTTC. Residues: CASSSGTPPLHEQYF.